This is a list of T cell receptor beta chains from one sample in a study of T cell responses to AZD1222 COVID-19 vaccine. The assay was immunoSEQ multiplex PCR, and TCRdb's table has in-frame clones only and misses some. The clone table shows around 140,000 clones, with the ten largest holding about 2.2%. Sequenced material: peripheral blood. The receptor source for this set is an adult in good health. CDR3s include the opening cysteine and the closing phenylalanine or tryptophan. The D gene is left open where the match is weak.

v_gene	d_gene	j_gene	CDR3nt	CDR3aa
TRBV7-9	TRBD1	TRBJ2-7	TGTGCCAGCAGCCTTACCGGGACAGTGGGTGAGCAGTACTTC	CASSLTGTVGEQYF
TRBV2	NA	TRBJ1-3	TGTGCCAGCAGTGAAGGGACAGTAAGGAACACCATATATTTT	CASSEGTVRNTIYF
TRBV5-6	TRBD1	TRBJ1-2	TGTGCCAGCAGCTTGGCATGGACAGGGGCAGGTGGCTACACCTTC	CASSLAWTGAGGYTF
TRBV5-8	NA	TRBJ1-2	TGTGCCAGCAGCTCCCGAATGAACAGGCCGCGCGATGGCTACACCTTC	CASSSRMNRPRDGYTF
TRBV15	NA	TRBJ1-2	TGTGCCACCAGCCCTTTGAAGAACTATGGCTACACCTTC	CATSPLKNYGYTF
TRBV18	NA	TRBJ1-1	TGTGCCAGCTCACCATCGAACGGCCGGTGGGCCACTGAAGCTTTCTTT	CASSPSNGRWATEAFF
TRBV18	NA	TRBJ2-5	TGTGCCAGCTCACCACCCCCCCAAGAGACCCAGTACTTC	CASSPPPQETQYF
TRBV7-9	TRBD1	TRBJ2-1	TGTGCCAGCAGCTTAGGGGCCGGACAGGGGCCACACAATGAGCAGTTCTTC	CASSLGAGQGPHNEQFF
TRBV13	NA	TRBJ1-3	TGTGCCAGCAGCCCGCCAGTGTGGGTTGAGACAGGAAAGTTT	CASSPPVWVETGKF
TRBV6-1	TRBD1	TRBJ1-2	TGTGCCAGCAGTGATCGGGACAGGGGAAACTACACCTTC	CASSDRDRGNYTF
TRBV6-1	TRBD1	TRBJ1-1	TGTGCCAGCAGTGCTGGGACAGTGAAAGGAAGGACTGAAGCTTTCTTT	CASSAGTVKGRTEAFF
TRBV6-5	NA	TRBJ2-7	TGTGCCAGCAAGGCCGGTCTGGGGGAGCAGTACTTC	CASKAGLGEQYF
TRBV7-9	NA	TRBJ1-4	TGTGCCAGCAGCCCCGGCCAGGGGGAAAAACTGTTTTTT	CASSPGQGEKLFF
TRBV2	NA	TRBJ2-6	TGTGCCAGCAGTTTTGCTGGGGCCAACGTCCTGACTTTC	CASSFAGANVLTF
TRBV5-1	NA	TRBJ2-1	TGCGCCAGCAGCCCTGGGGCGGGAAAACCCTACAATGAGCAGTTCTTC	CASSPGAGKPYNEQFF
TRBV7-3	NA	TRBJ1-2	TGTGCCAGCAGCTTAAAGCCGGGGGCCCCCGGTGGCTACACCTTC	CASSLKPGAPGGYTF
TRBV5-1	NA	TRBJ1-4	TGCGCCAGCAGCTTAGGGGGGACTAATGAAAAACTGTTTTTT	CASSLGGTNEKLFF
TRBV30	NA	TRBJ1-2	TGTGCCTGGAGTGTGTCCCAATTTGGCTACACCTTC	CAWSVSQFGYTF
TRBV3-1/TRBV3-2	TRBD1	TRBJ1-6	TGTGCCAGCAGCCTGTGGGACAGGGGGTATTCACCCCTCCACTTT	CASSLWDRGYSPLHF
TRBV19	NA	TRBJ1-5	TGTGCCAGTAGTTTGTGGGCCCAGGGAGGCTATCAGCCCCAGCATTTT	CASSLWAQGGYQPQHF
TRBV29-1	NA	TRBJ2-1	TGCAGCGCTGGACTTGCCCTAGACAATGAGCAGTTCTTC	CSAGLALDNEQFF
TRBV28	NA	TRBJ1-1	TGTGCCAGCAGTTTATCGGGCGGGGCAGAGACTGAAGCTTTCTTT	CASSLSGGAETEAFF
TRBV7-8	NA	TRBJ1-1	TGTGCCAGCAGCCAGGGAAGGGCACCGAACACTGAAGCTTTCTTT	CASSQGRAPNTEAFF
TRBV27	NA	TRBJ1-5	TGTGCCAGCAGTCCGATACTCCAGGGCAATCAGCCCCAGCATTTT	CASSPILQGNQPQHF
TRBV5-1	NA	TRBJ1-2	TGCGCCAGCAGCGGCAGGGTAGGGGATAACTATGGCTACACCTTC	CASSGRVGDNYGYTF
TRBV10-1	NA	TRBJ2-1	TGCGCCAGCAGTGATCGGGGGGCTGGGGCCAATGAGCAGTTCTTC	CASSDRGAGANEQFF